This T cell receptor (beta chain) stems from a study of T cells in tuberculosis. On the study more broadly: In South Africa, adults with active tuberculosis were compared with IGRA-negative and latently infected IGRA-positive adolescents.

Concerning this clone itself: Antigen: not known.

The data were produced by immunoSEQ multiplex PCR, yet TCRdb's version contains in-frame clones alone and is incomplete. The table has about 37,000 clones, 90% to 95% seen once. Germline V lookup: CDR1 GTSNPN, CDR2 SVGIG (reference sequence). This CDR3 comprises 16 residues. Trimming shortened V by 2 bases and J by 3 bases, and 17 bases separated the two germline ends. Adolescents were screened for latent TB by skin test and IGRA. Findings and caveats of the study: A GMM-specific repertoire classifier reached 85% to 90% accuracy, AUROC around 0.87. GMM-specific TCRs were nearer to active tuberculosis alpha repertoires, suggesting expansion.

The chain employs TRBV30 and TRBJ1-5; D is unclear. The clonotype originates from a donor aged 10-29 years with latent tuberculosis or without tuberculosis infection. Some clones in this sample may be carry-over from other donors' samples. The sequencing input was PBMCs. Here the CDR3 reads CAWSTKTGSVNQPQHF. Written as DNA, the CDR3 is TGTGCCTGGAGTACCAAAACCGGGAGCGTCAATCAGCCCCAGCATTTT.